This TCR beta chain was retrieved from a study of brain T cells in children with intractable seizures. Regarding the study as a whole: Clones missing pre-surgery may reflect undersampling of that blood sample. Viral specificity was inferred only from CDR3 similarity; HCMV serostatus was unknown.

Libraries were prepared by immunoSEQ multiplex PCR; TCRdb keeps only in-frame clonotypes and omits some of them. In the table there are over 95,000 clones, roughly 94% of which are singletons. Trimming stripped 4 bases from V and 5 bases from J, with 8 bases between. Germline V CDR1 and CDR2: MNHEY, SVGAGI. The CDR3 is 12 residues long. Sequencing was limited to surgery cases with top T cell transcript signatures in brain tissue. As to this clone: Its antigen is not identified.

The chain is built from TRBV6-5 and TRBJ2-5, with no clear D. This clonotype was obtained from a boy younger than two with hemimegalencephaly and intractable seizures. The specimen was peripheral blood, collected at surgery. The CDR3 DNA follows: TGTGCCAGCAGTTTCCCCAAGGAGACCCAGTACTTC. This gives the protein CASSFPKETQYF.